The rows below give T cell receptor beta chains drawn from one sample of a study of shared clonotypes between healthy human individuals. Sequencing used immunoSEQ multiplex PCR; TCRdb keeps in-frame clones, though not all of them. The repertoire holds about 980,000 clones, approximately 76% seen once, with nearly 1.5% in the top ten. Specimen: memory CD4+ T cells sorted from blood. Source of these receptors: a man younger than 35 in good health. Both conserved end residues are part of each CDR3. Each record gives: V gene, clone size, J gene, D gene, CDR3 protein, CDR3 DNA. The D gene is left open where the match is weak. The listing skips clone size in some rows; elsewhere it reads once, few, many or a size class.

TRBV19	.	TRBJ1-5	.	CASSPDRPGQPQHF	TGTGCCAGTAGTCCCGACAGGCCTGGACAGCCCCAGCATTTT
TRBV9	.	TRBJ1-1	.	CASSSEGRVEAFF	TGTGCCAGCAGCTCCGAGGGCAGAGTTGAAGCTTTCTTT
TRBV18	.	TRBJ2-2	.	CASSPQPGELFF	TGTGCCAGCTCACCCCAACCCGGGGAGCTGTTTTTT
TRBV5-4	.	TRBJ2-2	TRBD1	CASSFPGKQGAVGELFF	TGTGCCAGCAGCTTTCCTGGAAAACAGGGGGCTGTCGGGGAGCTGTTTTTT
TRBV19	.	TRBJ2-3	.	CATSTLSKRDTQYF	TGTGCCACCTCGACTCTATCGAAGCGAGATACGCAGTATTTT
TRBV11-2	.	TRBJ2-1	.	CASSLFNEQFF	TGTGCCAGCAGCCTTTTTAATGAGCAGTTCTTC
TRBV5-4	.	TRBJ1-2	.	CASSLGGHNYGYTF	TGTGCCAGCAGCTTGGGAGGACACAACTATGGCTACACCTTC
TRBV7-2	.	TRBJ1-3	.	CASSLGTSGNTIYF	TGTGCCAGCAGCTTAGGAACTTCTGGAAACACCATATATTTT
TRBV5-1	.	TRBJ2-3	.	CASSLEGRRVDTQYF	TGCGCCAGCAGCTTGGAGGGAAGGCGAGTAGATACGCAGTATTTT
TRBV7-2	.	TRBJ2-2	.	CASSLKGTGELFF	TGTGCCAGCAGCTTAAAGGGCACCGGGGAGCTGTTTTTT
TRBV5-5	.	TRBJ1-2	.	CASSRLREANYGYTF	TGTGCCAGCAGCCGGCTGCGGGAGGCTAACTATGGCTACACCTTC
TRBV18	.	TRBJ1-6	TRBD1	CASSADGQAPNSPLHF	TGTGCCAGCTCAGCGGACGGACAGGCCCCCAATTCACCCCTCCACTTT
TRBV5-1	.	TRBJ2-5	TRBD2	CASSSGLAGRETQYF	TGCGCCAGCAGCTCCGGACTAGCGGGTCGAGAGACCCAGTACTTC
TRBV18	.	TRBJ1-6	.	CASVQSGFRDSPLHF	TGTGCCAGCGTCCAGAGTGGATTCAGGGATTCACCCCTCCACTTT
TRBV11-2	.	TRBJ1-1	.	CASSSGRRTEAFF	TGTGCCAGCAGCTCTGGGCGGCGCACTGAAGCTTTCTTT
TRBV7-9	.	TRBJ1-6	.	CASSRDRSGSPLHF	TGTGCCAGCAGCAGAGACAGGAGTGGTTCACCCCTCCACTTT
TRBV7-2	.	TRBJ2-2	TRBD2	CASSLARLAGKGGELFF	TGTGCCAGCAGCTTAGCGAGGCTAGCGGGAAAGGGCGGGGAGCTGTTTTTT
TRBV5-1	.	TRBJ1-5	TRBD1	CASSLLDRDQPQHF	TGCGCCAGCAGCTTGTTGGACAGGGATCAGCCCCAGCATTTT
TRBV5-1	.	TRBJ2-3	.	CASSLGSSTDTQYF	TGCGCCAGCAGCTTGGGCTCTAGCACAGATACGCAGTATTTT
TRBV6-1	few	TRBJ2-7	TRBD2	CASSGEGGYEQYF	TGTGCCAGCAGTGGGGAGGGTGGATACGAGCAGTACTTC
TRBV10-2	.	TRBJ2-2	.	CASSVSTVTGELFF	TGCGCCAGCAGTGTTTCGACAGTCACCGGGGAGCTGTTTTTT
TRBV27	.	TRBJ2-1	.	CASSGQISNEQFF	TGTGCCAGCAGTGGACAGATATCCAATGAGCAGTTCTTC
TRBV6-5	.	TRBJ2-7	.	CASSYVKGYEQYF	TGTGCCAGCAGTTACGTCAAGGGTTACGAGCAGTACTTC
TRBV27	.	TRBJ2-7	.	CASSSPLDSPYEQYF	TGTGCCAGCAGTTCCCCCCTGGACTCGCCGTACGAGCAGTACTTC
TRBV6-1	few	TRBJ1-2	.	CASRIGQKGGYTF	TGTGCCAGCAGGATAGGGCAGAAAGGGGGCTACACCTTC
TRBV7-3	few	TRBJ2-6	.	CASSAPLDSGANVLTF	TGTGCCAGCAGCGCCCCACTGGATTCTGGGGCCAACGTCCTGACTTTC
TRBV5-1	.	TRBJ1-3	.	CASSLGGRHESKTTSSGNTIYF	TGCGCCAGCAGCTTGGGCGGGAGACACGAATCGAAAACAACTAGCTCTGGAAACACCATATATTTT
TRBV28	.	TRBJ2-1	.	CASRARLSYNEQFF	TGTGCCAGCAGAGCGCGGTTATCCTACAATGAGCAGTTCTTC
TRBV18	.	TRBJ2-7	.	CASSKELEEQYF	TGTGCCAGCTCGAAAGAGCTGGAGGAGCAGTACTTC
TRBV2	.	TRBJ1-2	.	CASLNRELNGYTF	TGTGCCAGCCTTAACAGGGAATTAAATGGCTACACCTTC
TRBV6-6	.	TRBJ1-6	.	CASSYLGGDNSPLHF	TGTGCCAGCAGTTACTTGGGGGGCGATAATTCACCCCTCCACTTT
TRBV4-3	.	TRBJ2-3	.	CASSRVGDTQYF	TGCGCCAGCAGCCGGGTGGGTGATACGCAGTATTTT
TRBV30	.	TRBJ2-1	.	CAWMTSNEQFF	TGTGCCTGGATGACTAGCAATGAGCAGTTCTTC
TRBV7-3	once	TRBJ1-2	.	CASSTDRRGGYTF	TGTGCCAGCAGCACGGACAGAAGAGGTGGCTACACCTTC
TRBV7-2	.	TRBJ1-1	.	CASSRVPENTEAFF	TGTGCCAGCAGCCGCGTCCCAGAGAACACTGAAGCTTTCTTT
TRBV5-4	.	TRBJ2-3	.	CASSLGEGTDTQYF	TGTGCCAGCAGCTTGGGTGAGGGGACGGATACGCAGTATTTT
TRBV30	few	TRBJ1-1	.	CAWSPGTEAFF	TGTGCCTGGAGTCCAGGAACTGAAGCTTTCTTT
TRBV18	.	TRBJ2-7	.	CASSPPGTSYEQYF	TGTGCCAGCTCACCACCGGGTACCTCCTACGAGCAGTACTTC
TRBV6-5	.	TRBJ2-5	.	CASSPGEETQYF	TGTGCCAGCAGCCCGGGAGAAGAGACCCAGTACTTC
TRBV19	.	TRBJ1-4	TRBD1	CASSIPGQGYEKLFF	TGTGCCAGTAGTATACCGGGACAGGGTTATGAAAAACTGTTTTTT
TRBV30	.	TRBJ2-1	.	CAWSAEAGQFF	TGTGCCTGGAGTGCCGAGGCGGGGCAGTTCTTC
TRBV7-2	.	TRBJ2-2	.	CASSLSSPSTGELFF	TGTGCCAGCAGCTTATCTAGCCCAAGCACCGGGGAGCTGTTTTTT
TRBV29-1	once	TRBJ2-7	.	CSVVETTLYEQYF	TGCAGCGTTGTGGAGACTACCCTATACGAGCAGTACTTC
TRBV5-8	.	TRBJ2-1	.	CASSLDSPGQFF	TGTGCCAGCAGCTTGGACAGCCCTGGGCAGTTCTTC
TRBV25-1	.	TRBJ2-1	.	CASSASGARSGEQFF	TGTGCCAGCAGTGCTTCGGGGGCTCGTTCGGGTGAGCAGTTCTTC